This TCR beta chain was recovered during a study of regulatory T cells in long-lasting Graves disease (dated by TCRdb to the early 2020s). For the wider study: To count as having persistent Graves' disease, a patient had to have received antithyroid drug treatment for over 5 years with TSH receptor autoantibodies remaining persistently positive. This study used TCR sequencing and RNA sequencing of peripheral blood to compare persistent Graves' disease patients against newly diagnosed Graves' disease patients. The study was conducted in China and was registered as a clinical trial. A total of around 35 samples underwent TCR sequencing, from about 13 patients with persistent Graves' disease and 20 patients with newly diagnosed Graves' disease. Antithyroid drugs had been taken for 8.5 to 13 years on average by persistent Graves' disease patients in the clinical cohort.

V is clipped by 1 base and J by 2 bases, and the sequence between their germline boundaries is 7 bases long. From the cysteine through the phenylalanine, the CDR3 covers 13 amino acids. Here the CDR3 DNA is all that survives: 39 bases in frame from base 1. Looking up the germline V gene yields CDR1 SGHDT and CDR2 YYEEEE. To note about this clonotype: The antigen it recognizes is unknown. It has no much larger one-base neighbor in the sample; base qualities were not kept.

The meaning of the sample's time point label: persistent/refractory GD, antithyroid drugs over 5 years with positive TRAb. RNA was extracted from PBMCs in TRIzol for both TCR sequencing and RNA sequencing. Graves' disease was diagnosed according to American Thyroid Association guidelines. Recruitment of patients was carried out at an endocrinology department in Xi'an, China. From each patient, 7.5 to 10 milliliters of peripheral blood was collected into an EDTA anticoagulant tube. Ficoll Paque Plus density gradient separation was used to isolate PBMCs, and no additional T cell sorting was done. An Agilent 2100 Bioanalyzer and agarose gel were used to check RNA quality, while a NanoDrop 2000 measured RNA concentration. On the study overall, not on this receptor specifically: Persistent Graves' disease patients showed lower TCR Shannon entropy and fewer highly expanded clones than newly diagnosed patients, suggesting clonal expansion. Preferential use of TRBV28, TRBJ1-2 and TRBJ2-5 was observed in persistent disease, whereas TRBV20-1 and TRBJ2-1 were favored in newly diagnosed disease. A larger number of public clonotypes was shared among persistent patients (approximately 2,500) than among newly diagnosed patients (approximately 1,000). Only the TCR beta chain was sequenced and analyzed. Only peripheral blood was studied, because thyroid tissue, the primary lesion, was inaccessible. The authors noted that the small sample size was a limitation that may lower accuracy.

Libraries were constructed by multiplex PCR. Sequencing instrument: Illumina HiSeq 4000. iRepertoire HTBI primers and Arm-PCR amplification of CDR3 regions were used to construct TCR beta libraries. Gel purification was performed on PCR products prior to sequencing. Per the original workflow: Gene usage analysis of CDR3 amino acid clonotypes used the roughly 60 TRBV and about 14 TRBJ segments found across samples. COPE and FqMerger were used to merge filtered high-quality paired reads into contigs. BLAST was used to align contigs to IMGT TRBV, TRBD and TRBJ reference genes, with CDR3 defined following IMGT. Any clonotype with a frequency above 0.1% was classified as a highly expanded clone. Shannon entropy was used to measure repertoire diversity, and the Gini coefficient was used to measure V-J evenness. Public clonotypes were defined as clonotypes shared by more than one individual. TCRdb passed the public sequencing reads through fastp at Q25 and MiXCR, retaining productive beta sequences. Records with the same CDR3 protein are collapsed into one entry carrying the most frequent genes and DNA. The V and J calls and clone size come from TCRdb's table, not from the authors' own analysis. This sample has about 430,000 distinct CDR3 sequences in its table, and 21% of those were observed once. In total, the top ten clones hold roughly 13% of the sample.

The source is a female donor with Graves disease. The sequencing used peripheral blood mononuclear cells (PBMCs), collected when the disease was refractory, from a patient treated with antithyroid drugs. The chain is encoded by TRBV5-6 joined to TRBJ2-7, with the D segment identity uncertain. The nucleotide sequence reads TGTGCCAGCAGCTTGAAGCCTCCCTACGAGCAGTACTTC. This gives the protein CASSLKPPYEQYF.